The present entry profiles one TCR beta chain with its context. What antigen it recognizes has not been identified. Base qualities are not at hand, and no much larger clone is one base apart. These data originate in a study of IL-17A CD8 T cells in psoriatic arthritis synovium. With regard to the full study: The goal of the study was to characterize the phenotype, molecular profile and function of synovial IL-17A+CD8+ T cells in the pathogenesis of psoriatic arthritis.

Sequences LNHDA (CDR1) and SQIVND (CDR2) are obtained from the germline V gene (reference sequence). The trim is 7 bases for V and 7 bases for J, with a gap of 14 bases between the germline ends. CDR3 length: 13 amino acids, cysteine to phenylalanine. Solely the CDR3 DNA is kept, with 39 bases framed from the first base. CD3+ T cells were isolated magnetically, stimulated for more than 1.2 hours with PMA and ionomycin, and then labeled using IL-17A and IFNgamma cytokine secretion assays. Synovial fluid effusions were aspirated from the actively inflamed joints of patients with psoriatic arthritis. Memory CD8+ T cells in synovial fluid were sorted patient by patient into Tc17 (IL-17A+) cells, bulk memory cells and Tc1 (IL-17A-IFNgamma+) cells in order to compare their TCR repertoires. The Classification of Psoriatic Arthritis Study Group (CASPAR) criteria were met by the psoriatic arthritis patients. After counterstaining with viability dye plus anti-CD3, CD8, CD14 and CD4 antibodies, the cytokine-secreting cells were sorted on a BD FACSAria. TCRbeta sequencing was performed on sorted synovial fluid CD8+ T cell subsets from a few patients with psoriatic arthritis. After isolation with Lymphoprep, synovial fluid mononuclear cells were cryopreserved in liquid nitrogen until use. The medium used for cryopreservation had around 52% fetal calf serum and roughly 10% dimethyl sulfoxide.

After DNA extraction (Qiagen), TCRbeta V-D-J rearrangements were amplified in a bias-controlled manner and then sequenced at high throughput (immunoSEQ; Adaptive Biotech). As for how the authors treated the data: Productive sequences were analyzed at sequence level using the immunoSEQ Analyzer platform. Clonality was computed as 1 minus Pielou's evenness, ranging from 0 (highly polyclonal) to 1 (monoclonal). Repertoire overlap between subsets was quantified with the Morisita index, from 0 (no similarity) to 1 (complete similarity). As stored in TCRdb, this immuneACCESS dataset retains in-frame rearrangements with V and J assigned. A fraction of the clones does not appear; measured against another copy, unresolved V genes explain less than half of the discrepancy, and the remainder lacks a known reason. V and J calls and clone size are those listed in that table; D and trimming were worked out from the DNA. The sample table shows about 2,200 clones, and approximately 65% are seen once. Approximately 15% of the sample is held by the ten biggest clonotypes.

Findings and caveats that apply to the study as a whole: TCR sequencing covered only three patients, which the authors acknowledged as a limited sample size. Because no psoriatic arthritis synovial tissue samples were available, cells were taken from synovial fluid instead of synovial tissue. Although some individual clones took up over 4.5% of the repertoire, most synovial CD8+ subsets stayed polyclonal. Morisita overlap indices above 0.8 were seen in a couple of patients because many Tc17 clones were shared with the synovial Tc1 population.

Material: IFN-gamma+ CD8+ T cells from synovial fluid. This specimen's cell subset or site label, per the study, means: IL-17A-IFNgamma+ memory CD8+ (Tc1) cells. The chain is encoded by TRBV19 joined to TRBJ2-1, with no confident D gene call. The clonotype comes from a human donor with psoriatic arthritis. The nucleotides read TGTGCCAGTACCCTGGGAACTCTAAATGAGCAGTTCTTC. Its coded protein is CASTLGTLNEQFF. The full variable domain, completed from the reference TRBV19 and TRBJ2-1 proteins outside the CDR3, reads DGGITQSPKYLFRKEGQNVTLSCEQNLNHDAMYWYRQDPGQGLRLIYYSQIVNDFQKGDIAEGYSVSREKKESFPLTVTSAQKNPTAFYLCASTLGTLNEQFFGPGTRLTVL.